This passage covers 28 T cell receptor beta chains from one sample sequenced in a study of CD8+ T cells in alopecia areata (dated by TCRdb to between 2018 and 2020). Library preparation employed the immunoSEQ multiplex PCR assay. To provide template for TCR sequencing, every sample had RNA extracted and reverse transcribed into cDNA. The source is immuneACCESS, and TCRdb retained only in-frame sequences with V and J called. Part of the clones is not carried over; for the studies checked, unresolved V genes explain less than half of this, and the remainder is unexplained. The sample yields around 190,000 clones; just over 55% were counted once. The ten biggest clones cover roughly 5% of the sample. Sequenced sample: CD8+ T cells sorted from blood. These receptors all come from a human donor in good health.

The chain carries TRBV7-2 and TRBJ2-6; unclear D gene. The CDR3 is 13 amino acids. Trimming removed 4 bases at V and 3 bases at J, with 4 bases between. Per germline, CDR1 SGHTA and CDR2 FQGNSA. The CDR3 DNA is TGTGCCAGCAGCTCGGATGGGGCCAACGTCCTGACTTTC. Residues: CASSSDGANVLTF.

The genes are TRBV5-4 and TRBJ2-3; 11 bases agree with TRBD2. The CDR3 sequence is 17 residues long. Germline CDR1 and CDR2: SGHNT and YYREEE (reference sequence). The trim removed 2 bases at V and 6 bases at J, leaving 11 bases unmatched. Written as DNA, the CDR3 is TGTGCCAGCAGCTTCCTAGCGGGGGGTCCTGATGGTGATACGCAGTATTTT. It yields the protein CASSFLAGGPDGDTQYF.

In regard to this clone: The same CDR3 also results from other DNA sequences found in this sample. The chain is built from TRBV29-1 and TRBJ2-4; 10 nucleotides align to TRBD2. CDR1 and CDR2 (germline): SQVTM, ANQGSEA. V lost 5 bases, J lost 8 bases, and 3 bases stayed unmatched. There are 12 residues in the CDR3. The CDR3 DNA follows: TGCAGCGTTCGGACTAGCGGTGACATTCAGTACTTC. This translates into CSVRTSGDIQYF.

The chain couples TRBV5-6 to TRBJ2-7, with D possibly TRBD1 on 6 matching bases. This CDR3 region has 13 residues. V was cut by 4 bases and J by 0 bases, with 8 bases left in between. Per the germline V gene, CDR1 is SGHDT and CDR2 is YYEEEE. In nucleotides, the CDR3 is TGTGCCAGCAGCGCGACAGGCTCCTACGAGCAGTACTTC. Translation gives CASSATGSYEQYF. The full variable domain, in which reference TRBV5-6 and TRBJ2-7 provide the parts outside the CDR3, is DAGVTQSPTHLIKTRGQQVTLRCSPKSGHDTVSWYQQALGQGPQFIFQYYEEEERQRGNFPDRFSGHQFPNYSSELNVNALLLGDSALYLCASSATGSYEQYFGPGTRLTVT.

The chain couples TRBV7-9 to TRBJ1-2; TRBD1 agrees at 7 bases. The V and J ends lost 7 bases and 6 bases, in that order; junction bases with no gene match: 8. Germline CDR1 is SEHNR and CDR2 is FQNEAQ (reference sequence). The CDR3 extends over 13 amino acids. CDR3 sequence: CASIPTGRDGYTF. The CDR3 DNA follows: TGTGCCAGCATCCCGACAGGGAGGGATGGCTACACCTTC.

The chain carries TRBV4-1 and TRBJ2-5; possible D gene TRBD2, 5 bases. The CDR3 is 13 amino acids. Germline CDR1 and CDR2: MGHRA and YSYEKL. Trimming removed 3 bases at V and 9 bases at J, with 14 bases between. This CDR3 reads CASSQSRGKAQYF. In DNA form, the CDR3 reads TGCGCCAGCAGCCAGTCAAGAGGGAAGGCCCAGTACTTC.

J is TRBJ2-5 and V is TRBV15, with D tentatively TRBD1 or TRBD2 (6 bases each). CDR3 length: 16 residues. CDR1 and CDR2 (germline): LNHNV, YYDKDF (reference sequence). Between the trimmed V and J ends, which lost 1 base and 0 bases, there was a span of 12 bases. CDR3 region: CATSRGSEGDQETQYF. CDR3 DNA: TGTGCCACCAGCAGAGGGTCGGAGGGGGACCAAGAGACCCAGTACTTC.

This clone has just a few counts. The CDR3 protein is CASSQGPGTGSEETQYF. The CDR3 nucleotides are TGCGCCAGCAGCCAAGGTCCCGGGACAGGTTCCGAAGAGACCCAGTACTTC. The gene calls are TRBV4-1 and TRBJ2-5; TRBD1 matches 8 bases. Germline trimming cut 1 base from V and 3 bases from J; bases unmatched to any gene: 10. The CDR3 loop spans 17 amino acids. Germline V CDR1 and CDR2: MGHRA, YSYEKL.

V is TRBV29-1 and J is TRBJ1-1; a weak D match, TRBD1 (5 bases). The CDR3 is 16 amino acids. CDR1 is SQVTM and CDR2 is ANQGSEA in the germline V gene. Trimming cost V 1 base and J 2 bases, with 17 bases left between them. Here the CDR3 DNA reads TGCAGCGTTGAAGGAGGGGAGTGGGGGTTCAACACTGAAGCTTTCTTT. Protein: CSVEGGEWGFNTEAFF.

CDR3 DNA: TGCGCCAGCAGCCCCCTTTCTACAGGGATCGGTCAGCCCCAGCATTTT. Its protein product is CASSPLSTGIGQPQHF. The chain couples TRBV23-1 to TRBJ1-5; D may be TRBD1 (6 bases). TRBV23-1 counts as an open reading frame of uncertain function. The CDR3 has 16 amino acids. Trimming shortened V by 6 bases and J by 6 bases, and 21 bases separated the two germline ends.

This clone was detected a few times. The chain joins TRBV29-1 to TRBJ2-5, with TRBD1 identical over 9 bases. The CDR3 has 13 residues. The germline V gene encodes CDR1 SQVTM and CDR2 ANQGSEA. Unmatched junction bases numbered 4, after V lost 6 bases and J lost 2 bases. CDR3 coding DNA: TGCAGCGTGCCGACAGGGGGGCAAGAGACCCAGTACTTC. Protein: CSVPTGGQETQYF.

The chain carries TRBV13 and TRBJ2-1, with D tentatively TRBD2 (6 bases). Germline V gene data show CDR1 as PRHDT and CDR2 as FYEKMQ (reference sequence). CDR3 length: 15 residues. V was pared by 6 bases and J by 4 bases, with 16 bases between. Here the CDR3 reads CASSSRQEGYNEQFF. CDR3 coding DNA: TGTGCCAGCAGTTCCCGGCAGGAGGGATACAATGAGCAGTTCTTC.

The chain couples TRBV29-1 to TRBJ2-7; TRBD1 might be the D (5 bases). Between the trimmed V and J ends, which lost 5 bases and 3 bases, there was a span of 23 bases. The CDR3 is made up of 16 amino acids. CDR1 SQVTM and CDR2 ANQGSEA come from the germline V gene. The CDR3: CSVLLWGPPFFYEQYF. The DNA of the CDR3 is TGCAGCGTTCTTCTCTGGGGCCCTCCGTTTTTCTACGAGCAGTACTTC.

The chain carries TRBV25-1 and TRBJ2-1, with TRBD2 matching 11 bases. Germline loops: CDR1 MGHDK, CDR2 SYGVNS. The CDR3 contains 15 residues. The junction had 5 bases not matched to a gene; V was cut back by 5 bases and J by 5 bases. CDR3 sequence reads: CASSFSGGANNEQFF. The DNA of the CDR3 is TGTGCCAGCAGTTTTAGCGGGGGGGCCAACAATGAGCAGTTCTTC.

The chain carries TRBV11-2 and TRBJ1-1; 9 bases are a match to TRBD1. The germline V gene has CDR1 SGHAT and CDR2 FQNNGV. V was clipped by 3 bases and J by 5 bases; unmatched bases: 7. This CDR3 has 15 amino acids. For the CDR3, the DNA is TGTGCCAGCAGCTTTACAGGGGGCGCGGGGACTGAAGCTTTCTTT. Translating it yields CASSFTGGAGTEAFF.

This clone was seen a single time. J is TRBJ2-5 and V is TRBV7-9; 9 bases fit TRBD2. V was clipped by 7 bases and J by 2 bases; unmatched bases: 14. Germline CDR1 reads SEHNR; CDR2 reads FQNEAQ (reference sequence). The CDR3 is 17 amino acids. DNA of the CDR3: TGTGCCAGCACCTTCCCTAGCGGGGCGACCCCACAAGAGACCCAGTACTTC. Its translation: CASTFPSGATPQETQYF.

J is TRBJ2-7 and V is TRBV12-5, with D unresolved. V gave up 6 bases and J gave up 6 bases, with 6 bases separating them. This CDR3 comprises 10 residues. From germline, CDR1 is LGHNT and CDR2 FRNRAP. CDR3 region: CASGNSEQYF. The DNA of the CDR3 is TGTGCTAGTGGAAACTCCGAGCAGTACTTC.

This rearrangement joins TRBV7-6 to TRBJ2-1; 11 bases fit TRBD2. V shed 3 bases and J 4 bases; nucleotides not matched to a gene: 2. The CDR3 sequence is 15 residues long. Germline V CDR1 and CDR2: SGHVS, FNYEAQ. Here the CDR3 reads CASSLTSGEYNEQFF. The CDR3 bases are TGTGCCAGCAGCTTGACTAGCGGGGAGTACAATGAGCAGTTCTTC.

V gene TRBV6-5 combines with J gene TRBJ2-7; TRBD1 agrees at 11 bases. CDR1 is MNHEY, CDR2 SVGAGI, per germline. Losses at the gene ends were 0 bases for V and 4 bases for J; bases not matched to a gene: 5. The CDR3 contains 16 residues. The DNA of the CDR3 is TGTGCCAGCAGTTACTCCCAAGGGACAGGGGGATACGAGCAGTACTTC. Translation: CASSYSQGTGGYEQYF.

This clone was counted a few times. The V and J genes are TRBV7-9 and TRBJ2-3; possible D gene TRBD1, 5 bases. The V gene lost 2 bases and the J gene lost 0 bases, with 9 bases spanning the gap. The CDR3 has 15 residues. Germline V lookup: CDR1 SEHNR, CDR2 FQNEAQ (reference sequence). CDR3 coding DNA: TGTGCCAGCAGCTTACGGACACGAAGCACAGATACGCAGTATTTT. This encodes CASSLRTRSTDTQYF. The variable domain in full, with the rest retrieved from reference TRBV7-9 and TRBJ2-3, is DTGVSQNPRHKITKRGQNVTFRCDPISEHNRLYWYRQTLGQGPEFLTYFQNEAQLEKSRLLSDRFSAERPKGSFSTLEIQRTEQGDSAMYLCASSLRTRSTDTQYFGPGTRLTVL.

The chain employs TRBV7-9 and TRBJ2-7, with 12 nucleotides matching TRBD1. The CDR3 length is 15 residues. V shed 3 bases, J shed 5 bases, and the junction held 5 bases outside the gene matches. Per germline, CDR1 SEHNR and CDR2 FQNEAQ (reference sequence). The CDR3 sequence: CASSFPGQGANEQYF. CDR3 DNA: TGTGCCAGCAGCTTTCCGGGACAGGGGGCCAACGAGCAGTACTTC. Based on the CDR3 plus reference TRBV7-9 and TRBJ2-7, the full variable domain is DTGVSQNPRHKITKRGQNVTFRCDPISEHNRLYWYRQTLGQGPEFLTYFQNEAQLEKSRLLSDRFSAERPKGSFSTLEIQRTEQGDSAMYLCASSFPGQGANEQYFGPGTRLTVT.

The count of this clone is one. The chain uses TRBV29-1 and TRBJ2-1, with 12 bases fitting TRBD1. Germline CDR1 SQVTM, CDR2 ANQGSEA. The V gene end was trimmed by 3 bases and the J gene end by 8 bases; junction bases not matched to a gene: 8. CDR3 size: 15 residues. The CDR3 reads CSVDRGDRGLYEQFF. CDR3 coding DNA: TGCAGCGTTGACCGCGGGGACAGGGGGCTCTATGAGCAGTTCTTC.

The rearrangement uses TRBV6-5 and TRBJ1-2; D unclear. The V gene lost 6 bases and the J gene lost 5 bases, with 16 bases spanning the gap. The CDR3 length is 14 residues. Germline-derived CDR1 and CDR2 are MNHEY and SVGAGI. CDR3 sequence reads: CASRTAGGLYGYTF. As DNA, the CDR3 is TGTGCCAGCAGAACGGCAGGTGGGCTTTATGGCTACACCTTC.

This clone occurred a few times. J is TRBJ2-2 and V is TRBV5-1; D is undetermined. Per germline, CDR1 SGHRS and CDR2 YFSETQ. There are 14 residues in the CDR3. Trimming took off 2 bases at V and 3 bases at J, with 8 bases between the two ends. CDR3 coding DNA: TGCGCCAGCAGCTTATGGGCGGACACCGGGGAGCTGTTTTTT. Its protein product is CASSLWADTGELFF.

This clone was detected only a few times. The CDR3 DNA follows: TGCAGCGTTGAAGCACCCGGCGGCGAGCAGTACTTC. Its translation: CSVEAPGGEQYF. The chain employs TRBV29-1 and TRBJ2-7; D unclear. The germline CDR1 and CDR2 sequences are SQVTM and ANQGSEA. With 1 base removed from V and 6 bases from J, the gap between germline ends came to 10 bases. The CDR3 consists of 12 residues.

V is TRBV5-1 and J is TRBJ1-1; the D gene is possibly TRBD1 (5 bases). Germline V gene sequence: CDR1 SGHRS, CDR2 YFSETQ. This CDR3 is 16 amino acids long. V was cut by 0 bases and J by 0 bases, with 12 bases left in between. Written as DNA, the CDR3 is TGCGCCAGCAGCTTGGCCGGGGGACTTCTGAACACTGAAGCTTTCTTT. Translating it yields CASSLAGGLLNTEAFF.

The chain uses TRBV11-2 and TRBJ2-5; the D is unclear. The CDR3 is made up of 15 amino acids. Trimming took off 3 bases at V and 1 base at J, with 12 bases between the two ends. CDR1 and CDR2 from the germline V gene are SGHAT and FQNNGV. The CDR3 is CASSFLMPLQETQYF. The DNA of the CDR3 is TGTGCCAGCAGCTTCCTTATGCCCCTCCAAGAGACCCAGTACTTC.

This clone has just a few counts. This chain connects TRBV5-6 to TRBJ2-1; D is possibly TRBD1 or TRBD2 (6 bases each). Trimming took off 4 bases at V and 3 bases at J, with 11 bases between the two ends. CDR1 is SGHDT and CDR2 is YYEEEE in the germline V gene. The CDR3 is 14 residues long. The CDR3 coding sequence is TGTGCCAGCAGCCCGGGGGACAACTACAATGAGCAGTTCTTC. As protein: CASSPGDNYNEQFF.